This record looks at one T cell receptor beta chain sequence and its context. What this receptor recognizes is not known. The sample holds no much larger clone one base away, and base qualities are not on file. This entry is derived from a study of blood T cell repertoires in COVID-19 (dated by TCRdb to 2020 to 2022). Study-wide context: The collaborator samples originated in the United States, Italy and Spain and spanned the acute and convalescent phases of COVID-19. The material from the prospective study consisted of cDNA or gDNA derived from T cells, B-cell-depleted T cells, or PBMCs. Subjects who had been exposed to COVID-19, were actively infected with it, or had recovered from it provided the deeply sampled blood TCRbeta repertoires that made up the dataset. The repertoires were made available in a free public database intended to serve as a resource for research on the immune response to SARS-CoV-2. The samples were drawn from two sources: the first 160 participants of the ongoing ImmuneRACE study, and fewer than 1,500 subjects contributed by 6 global collaborators. A de-identified subject ID, COVID-19 status, age in years and sex were almost always included in the sample metadata. Where available, HLA class I and class II types were taken from metadata supplied by the sample provider and were not determined by assay-based typing.

The immunoSEQ Assay, a bias-controlled multiplex PCR, was used to amplify TCRbeta CDR3 regions from genomic DNA. As for how the authors treated the data: Nucleated cell counts per sample were estimated from amplification of reference gene primers within the assay. To quantify the absolute abundance of each unique TCRbeta CDR3 rearrangement, sequence reads were collapsed and filtered. For each sample, productive Simpson clonality was calculated as the square root of Simpson's diversity index over productive rearrangements. In TCRdb, the immuneACCESS table is reduced to in-frame sequences with V and J assigned. These tables do not hold every clone; where another copy was compared, an unresolved V gene accounts for under half, and the others remain unexplained. That table gives V, J and clone size, and the DNA gave D and trimming. The sample table shows 200,000 to 300,000 clones, and 75% to 90% are seen once. The top ten hold roughly 2% of the sample.

Summary of the overall study and its limitations: How much clinical and demographic metadata was included differed by source and by participant, and the metadata was provided uncurated.

The junction carries 10 bases between V and J, which are trimmed by 5 bases and 5 bases respectively. CDR1 and CDR2 are drawn from the germline V gene: SGHAT, FQNNGV. Counted from cysteine to phenylalanine, this CDR3 has 14 amino acids. The only DNA kept is the CDR3, 42 bases in frame from the first base. Each collaborating institution followed its own protocols to collect whole blood in K2EDTA tubes. Collaborator samples were shipped for TCRbeta analysis as frozen whole blood, isolated PBMCs, or DNA extracted from either sample type. Sequenced input: peripheral blood. This clonotype originated in a man aged 30-40 years with active or convalescent COVID-19. This chain is built from TRBV11-2 and TRBJ1-6; the D segment cannot be called with confidence. The sequenced DNA is TGTGCCAGCAGCCAACAGTGGAATAATTCACCCCTCCACTTT. The resulting protein is CASSQQWNNSPLHF.